Following are 5 T cell receptor beta chains from one sample sequenced in a study of OX40 agonist ivuxolimab in advanced cancers. Sequencing used immunoSEQ multiplex PCR; TCRdb keeps in-frame clones, though not all of them. This table holds 35,000 to 45,000 clones, 85% to 95% found once. The specimen comprised CD4+ or CD8+ T cells sorted from blood, sampled in a trial of the OX40 agonist ivuxolimab. These receptors were taken from an adult with an advanced solid tumor such as melanoma, head and neck, liver or kidney cancer.

The chain combines TRBV28 with TRBJ2-7, with D tentatively TRBD1 or TRBD2 (5 bases each). Germline CDR1 MDHEN, CDR2 SYDVKM. V was pared by 5 bases and J by 5 bases, with 22 bases between. This CDR3 is built from 16 residues. The chain's CDR3 is CASSGGVEVDVHEQYF. The CDR3 DNA reads as TGTGCCAGCAGTGGGGGTGTGGAGGTTGACGTCCACGAGCAGTACTTC.

V and J are TRBV5-4 and TRBJ2-3; 12 nucleotides agree with TRBD1. Germline V gene lookup returns CDR1 SGHNT and CDR2 YYREEE (reference sequence). V gave up 4 bases and J gave up 4 bases; unmatched junction bases: 4. The CDR3 contains 15 residues. The CDR3 here is CASSLGTGGADTQYF. The CDR3 DNA is TGTGCCAGCAGCCTCGGGACAGGGGGCGCAGATACGCAGTATTTT.

V and J are TRBV14 and TRBJ1-3; D uncertain. This CDR3 has 16 residues. The V gene lost 1 base and the J gene lost 2 bases, with 12 bases spanning the gap. The V gene's germline CDR1 is SGHDN and CDR2 FVKESK. The CDR3 reads CASSQVLRPAGNTIYF. Here the CDR3 DNA reads TGTGCCAGCAGCCAAGTATTGAGACCCGCTGGAAACACCATATATTTT.

This chain joins TRBV27 and TRBJ2-7, with TRBD2 as a possible D gene (6 bases). Trimming pared 2 bases from V and 4 bases from J, leaving 9 bases between. The CDR3 runs 13 residues. CDR1 is MNHEY and CDR2 is SMNVEV in the germline V gene (reference sequence). CDR3 nucleotide sequence: TGTGCCAGCAGTTTAACGGGAGCTTACGAGCAGTACTTC. Its protein product is CASSLTGAYEQYF.

The chain employs TRBV5-1 and TRBJ2-7, with TRBD1 matching over 9 bases. V dropped 3 bases and J dropped 7; count of bases not matched to a gene: 8. Germline CDR1 is SGHRS and CDR2 is YFSETQ. The CDR3 has 14 amino acids. Here the CDR3 DNA reads TGCGCCAGCAGCTCAATAACCGGGACAGGGGAGCAGTACTTC. It translates to CASSSITGTGEQYF.